One sample yielded the 29 T cell receptor beta chains listed below, sequenced in a study of cytotoxic CD8 clonotypes in ibrutinib-treated CLL. Using immunoSEQ multiplex PCR, the repertoire was profiled, and TCRdb retains in-frame clones only, with some absent. Found here are 80,000 to 95,000 clones, around 79% of them singletons; the top ten hold more than 4.5%. The specimen comprised PBMCs, sampled after 12 months of ibrutinib treatment. The receptors originated from a human donor with chronic lymphocytic leukemia.

The chain links TRBV7-9 to TRBJ2-2; D is perhaps TRBD1 (5 bases). CDR1 and CDR2 from the germline V gene are SEHNR and FQNEAQ (reference sequence). The CDR3 length is 14 residues. Trimming pared 2 bases from V and 4 bases from J, leaving 8 bases between. CDR3 protein: CASSLTQGTGELFF. CDR3 bases: TGTGCCAGCAGCTTAACGCAGGGCACCGGGGAGCTGTTTTTT.

V is TRBV5-1 and J is TRBJ2-7; 9 bases agree with TRBD1. The CDR3 consists of 15 residues. The germline CDR1 and CDR2 sequences are SGHRS and YFSETQ. J was trimmed by 0 bases and V by 3 bases; bases with no gene match: 4. CDR3 in amino acids: CASSSGDRVSYEQYF. The CDR3 region has the DNA TGCGCCAGCAGCTCCGGGGACAGGGTCTCCTACGAGCAGTACTTC. Full variable domain (outside the CDR3, taken from reference TRBV5-1 and TRBJ2-7): KAGVTQTPRYLIKTRGQQVTLSCSPISGHRSVSWYQQTPGQGLQFLFEYFSETQRNKGNFPGRFSGRQFSNSRSEMNVSTLELGDSALYLCASSSGDRVSYEQYFGPGTRLTVT.

The chain recombines TRBV30 with TRBJ1-6; D is unclear. The CDR3 runs 16 residues. The ends were cut back, 0 bases at V and 0 bases at J, with 9 bases in the middle. Germline loops: CDR1 GTSNPN, CDR2 SVGIG (reference sequence). This CDR3 is CAWSVRLSSYNSPLHF. CDR3 nucleotides: TGTGCCTGGAGTGTACGGTTGAGCTCCTATAATTCACCCCTCCACTTT. The full variable domain, with the rest looked up from reference TRBV30 and TRBJ1-6, is SQTIHQWPATLVQPVGSPLSLECTVEGTSNPNLYWYRQAAGRGLQLLFYSVGIGQISSEVPQNLSASRPQDRQFILSSKKLLLSDSGFYLCAWSVRLSSYNSPLHFGNGTRLTVT.

The CDR3 region has the DNA TGTGCCTGGGCAACAGGGGCGAGTCAGCCCCAGCATTTT. Protein: CAWATGASQPQHF. The rearrangement joins TRBV30 to TRBJ1-5; 7 nucleotides match TRBD1. Trimming at V came to 5 bases and at J to 6 bases, leaving 7 bases not matched to a gene. This CDR3 spans 13 amino acids. The V gene's germline CDR1 is GTSNPN and CDR2 SVGIG (reference sequence).

J is TRBJ1-2 and V is TRBV29-1; D is uncertain. This CDR3 is built from 12 residues. Per the germline V gene, CDR1 is SQVTM and CDR2 is ANQGSEA. Trimming took 3 bases from V and 8 from J, leaving 13 bases between them. The CDR3 is CSVEDPTSGYTF. The CDR3 DNA reads as TGCAGCGTTGAGGACCCAACGTCCGGCTACACCTTC.

The V gene is TRBV30, the J gene TRBJ2-3; 14 bases line up with TRBD2. The CDR3 consists of 15 residues. Germline CDR1 and CDR2: GTSNPN and SVGIG (reference sequence). After removal of 5 bases from V and 0 bases from J, the junction contained 1 base not matched to a gene. The chain's CDR3 is CAWGLAGGSTDTQYF. CDR3 DNA: TGTGCCTGGGGACTAGCGGGGGGCAGCACAGATACGCAGTATTTT.

As DNA, the CDR3 is TGTGCCAGCACCACCCGACAGGGATGGAGCACCGGGGAGCTGTTTTTT. Protein: CASTTRQGWSTGELFF. The chain uses TRBV6-6 and TRBJ2-2; 7 bases fit TRBD1. Germline V gene data show CDR1 as MNHNY and CDR2 as SVGAGI (reference sequence). V was pared by 7 bases and J by 4 bases, with 12 bases of the junction left unmatched. The CDR3 is 16 amino acids.

CDR3 DNA sequence: TGTGCCAGTAGTATCGGTTTGACTAGCGGGGGCCATAGCATTCAGTACTTC. As protein: CASSIGLTSGGHSIQYF. The chain has TRBV19 and TRBJ2-4; 12 positions match TRBD2. The germline gives CDR1 LNHDA, CDR2 SQIVND (reference sequence). The ends lost 3 bases at V and 9 bases at J; junction bases unmatched: 12. This CDR3 spans 17 amino acids.

The chain recombines TRBV11-2 with TRBJ2-5, with D maybe TRBD2 (7 bases). The CDR3 loop spans 15 amino acids. CDR1 and CDR2 from the germline V gene are SGHAT and FQNNGV. V was shortened by 5 bases and J by 1 base, with 14 bases between the two germline ends. This CDR3 reads CASSPFRGAQETQYF. CDR3 nucleotide sequence: TGTGCCAGCAGCCCGTTCCGGGGGGCCCAAGAGACCCAGTACTTC.

The rearrangement uses TRBV5-1 and TRBJ2-7; tentative D call: TRBD2 (6 bases). Germline CDR1 is SGHRS and CDR2 is YFSETQ. This CDR3 region has 13 residues. The V end lost 5 bases, the J end lost 0 bases, and 9 bases lay between the germline ends. The CDR3 protein is CASRETSSYEQYF. CDR3 nucleotide sequence: TGCGCCAGCAGAGAGACTAGCTCCTACGAGCAGTACTTC.

The rearrangement links TRBV19 to TRBJ2-7, with a possible D match to TRBD2 (7 bases). V gave up 5 bases and J gave up 2 bases, with 13 bases separating them. The CDR3 extends over 14 amino acids. The germline V gene has CDR1 LNHDA and CDR2 SQIVND (reference sequence). In DNA form, the CDR3 reads TGTGCCAGTAGTTGGGGGGGGCCAGCCTACGAGCAGTACTTC. This codes for CASSWGGPAYEQYF.

The V call is TRBV28, the J call TRBJ1-2; possibly TRBD1 for D (6 bases). The V end lost 8 bases, the J end lost 6 bases, and 13 bases lay between the germline ends. The germline V gene encodes CDR1 MDHEN and CDR2 SYDVKM. There are 12 residues in the CDR3. The CDR3 bases are TGTGCCAGCGGGGGCAGGGGACATGGCTACACCTTC. Residues: CASGGRGHGYTF.

This clone was seen just once. V is TRBV28 and J is TRBJ2-2; D may match TRBD1 or TRBD2 (6 bases each). V lost 6 bases and J lost 7, with 18 bases in between. This CDR3 contains 15 residues. Germline values: CDR1 MDHEN, CDR2 SYDVKM. CDR3 bases: TGTGCCAGCAGCCGCCCTATTGAGGGGGGCGGGGAGCTGTTTTTT. Translating gives CASSRPIEGGGELFF. Based on the CDR3 plus reference TRBV28 and TRBJ2-2, the full variable domain is DVKVTQSSRYLVKRTGEKVFLECVQDMDHENMFWYRQDPGLGLRLIYFSYDVKMKEKGDIPEGYSVSREKKERFSLILESASTNQTSMYLCASSRPIEGGGELFFGEGSRLTVL.

As regards this clone: One end of the junction fails to match germline, which may point to a read error. The rearrangement links TRBV6-5 to TRBJ1-3; the D is unclear. This CDR3 spans 13 amino acids. CDR1 and CDR2 from the germline V gene are MNHEY and SVGAGI. CDR3 bases: TGTGCCAGCGGCCCGGGGTCTGGAAACACCACATATTTT. Its translation is CASGPGSGNTTYF.

The CDR3 here is CASSLGRLAGASDTQYF. In nucleotides, the CDR3 is TGCGCCAGCAGCTTGGGGCGACTAGCGGGAGCCTCAGATACGCAGTATTTT. This chain joins TRBV5-1 and TRBJ2-3; 12 nucleotides agree with TRBD2. CDR1 and CDR2 (germline): SGHRS, YFSETQ. After removal of 0 bases from V and 4 bases from J, the junction contained 6 bases not matched to a gene. The CDR3 contains 17 residues. Using reference TRBV5-1 and TRBJ2-3 for the parts outside the CDR3, the full variable domain is KAGVTQTPRYLIKTRGQQVTLSCSPISGHRSVSWYQQTPGQGLQFLFEYFSETQRNKGNFPGRFSGRQFSNSRSEMNVSTLELGDSALYLCASSLGRLAGASDTQYFGPGTRLTVL.

The chain has TRBV6-4 and TRBJ2-3; TRBD1 aligns across 9 bases. Germline V gene data show CDR1 as MRHNA and CDR2 as SNTAGT. V lost 3 bases and J lost 4; bases outside the gene matches: 5. This CDR3 contains 15 residues. CDR3 coding DNA: TGTGCCAGCAGTGAGGGACAGGGTAGTGCAGATACGCAGTATTTT. This sequence encodes CASSEGQGSADTQYF.

This clone was counted once. The chain is built from TRBV10-3 and TRBJ2-5, with D hard to call. Germline V gene data show CDR1 as ENHRY and CDR2 as SYGVKD. This CDR3 comprises 15 residues. Trimming removed 3 bases at V and 4 bases at J, with 15 bases between. The DNA for the CDR3 is TGTGCCATCAGTGACCCCGGACGGGCCGGAGAGACCCAGTACTTC. Protein: CAISDPGRAGETQYF.

The chain is built from TRBV29-1 and TRBJ2-6; D unclear. Per germline, CDR1 SQVTM and CDR2 ANQGSEA. CDR3 length equals 13 residues. V dropped 6 bases and J dropped 0 bases, with 6 bases sitting between them. CDR3 sequence reads: CSVAFSGANVLTF. CDR3 nucleotide sequence: TGCAGCGTCGCCTTCTCTGGGGCCAACGTCCTGACTTTC.

This chain connects TRBV10-3 to TRBJ2-3; weak D call: TRBD1 (6 bases). The ends were cut back, 0 bases at V and 1 base at J, with 11 bases in the middle. The CDR3 sequence is 16 residues long. The germline V gene has CDR1 ENHRY and CDR2 SYGVKD. CDR3 in DNA: TGTGCCATCAGTGAGTCTCCCCCAGGGGGCACAGATACGCAGTATTTT. It encodes CAISESPPGGTDTQYF.

The chain joins TRBV18 to TRBJ2-2; D gene uncertain. The CDR3 consists of 13 residues. The V end lost 2 bases, the J end lost 13 bases, and 14 bases lay between the germline ends. Looked up from germline, CDR1 is KGHSH and CDR2 is LQKENI. The CDR3 nucleotides are TGTGCCAGCTCACCAAGGGCGATGGGATGGCTGTTTTTT. Protein product: CASSPRAMGWLFF.

V is TRBV25-1 and J is TRBJ1-3, with unresolved D. The CDR3 consists of 17 residues. Germline-derived CDR1 and CDR2 are MGHDK and SYGVNS. V shed 3 bases and J shed 0 bases, with 15 bases lying between them. The CDR3 loop is CASSEEVASDSGNTIYF. The CDR3 DNA sequence: TGTGCCAGCAGTGAGGAGGTCGCGTCGGACTCTGGAAACACCATATATTTT.

This clone has only one observation. The chain combines TRBV4-3 with TRBJ1-5; no clear D. This CDR3 comprises 14 residues. The germline gives CDR1 LGHNA, CDR2 YSLEER. Trimming removed 0 bases from V and 3 bases from J, with 6 bases in between. The CDR3 sequence: CASSQDWANQPQHF. The CDR3 region has the DNA TGCGCCAGCAGCCAAGATTGGGCCAATCAGCCCCAGCATTTT.

In its sample, this clone was seen a few times. The V call is TRBV14, the J call TRBJ1-2; the D is unclear. The CDR3 extends over 12 amino acids. In germline, CDR1 is SGHDN, CDR2 FVKESK. V lost 4 bases, J lost 8 bases, and 11 bases lay in between. In DNA form, the CDR3 reads TGTGCCAGCAGCCCCAGCCTTGGCGGCTACACCTTC. Its translation is CASSPSLGGYTF.

This chain uses TRBV7-9 with TRBJ2-2, with D possibly matching TRBD1 (5 bases). The germline gives CDR1 SEHNR, CDR2 FQNEAQ (reference sequence). The CDR3 covers 14 residues. With 5 bases removed from V and 9 bases from J, the gap between germline ends came to 16 bases. The CDR3 region is CASSPSLGVRELFF. The CDR3 nucleotides are TGTGCCAGCAGCCCATCCCTAGGGGTCCGGGAGCTGTTTTTT.

The J gene is TRBJ1-2, the V gene TRBV6-6, with 12 bases fitting TRBD1. The germline gives CDR1 MNHNY, CDR2 SVGAGI (reference sequence). This CDR3 has 15 residues. The ends lost 6 bases at V and 3 bases at J; junction bases unmatched: 5. The CDR3 DNA reads TGTGCCAGCAGGGCGGGACAGGGGGCTGACTATGGCTACACCTTC. Translation gives CASRAGQGADYGYTF.

This chain joins TRBV7-9 and TRBJ2-1; TRBD1 matches at 7 bases. The CDR3 covers 15 residues. Germline V CDR1 and CDR2: SEHNR, FQNEAQ (reference sequence). The V and J ends lost 8 bases and 1 base, in that order; junction bases with no gene match: 8. CDR3 coding DNA: TGTGCCAGCCCCCCCGGGGACAGATCCTACAATGAGCAGTTCTTC. It translates to CASPPGDRSYNEQFF.

A few counts support this clone. The chain links TRBV4-3 to TRBJ2-5; a weak D match, TRBD1 (5 bases). CDR3 length equals 14 residues. Between the trimmed V and J ends, which lost 1 base and 6 bases, there was a span of 12 bases. From germline, CDR1 is LGHNA and CDR2 YSLEER. The CDR3 DNA follows: TGCGCCAGCAGCCAAGCATGGGGCGTCCAGACCCAGTACTTC. It encodes CASSQAWGVQTQYF.

The rearrangement uses TRBV5-1 and TRBJ2-3; 8 bases align to TRBD1. V was pared by 0 bases and J by 2 bases, with 11 bases of the junction left unmatched. Germline CDR1 is SGHRS and CDR2 is YFSETQ. CDR3 size: 18 residues. In DNA form, the CDR3 reads TGCGCCAGCAGCTTGGCAGCCCCCGGGACAGGACCCACAGATACGCAGTATTTT. It is translated as CASSLAAPGTGPTDTQYF.

The rearrangement links TRBV6-1 to TRBJ2-7, with D maybe TRBD1 (6 bases). The CDR3 has 13 residues. Germline values: CDR1 MNHNS, CDR2 SASEGT. V shed 4 bases and J shed 2 bases, with 9 bases lying between them. CDR3 protein: CASSVDRTYEQYF. For the CDR3, the DNA is TGTGCCAGCAGTGTAGACAGGACCTACGAGCAGTACTTC.